The sequence of this TCR beta chain was determined in a study of blood T cell repertoires in COVID-19. Study context: The origin of the acute and convalescent COVID-19 samples was the United States, Italy and Spain. In each case, the material was cDNA or gDNA derived from T cells, B-cell-depleted T cells, or PBMCs.

The repertoire was sequenced with immunoSEQ multiplex PCR; TCRdb's copy has only in-frame clones and lacks some. The repertoire has over 250,000 clones, around nine tenths of them found once; the top ten carry 2% to 2.5%. Germline V CDR1 and CDR2: SEHNR, FQNEAQ (reference sequence). V dropped 6 bases and J dropped 7; count of bases not matched to a gene: 11. The length of the CDR3 is 16 residues. The receptor was isolated from a man aged 45-65 years with acute or convalescent COVID-19. Input material: peripheral blood. The chain is built from TRBV7-9 and TRBJ2-1; 11 bases are shared with TRBD2. CDR3 bases: TGTGCCAGCAGTCCCGCCGGGACTAGCGGATGGAATGAGCAGTTCTTC. Translation gives CASSPAGTSGWNEQFF.